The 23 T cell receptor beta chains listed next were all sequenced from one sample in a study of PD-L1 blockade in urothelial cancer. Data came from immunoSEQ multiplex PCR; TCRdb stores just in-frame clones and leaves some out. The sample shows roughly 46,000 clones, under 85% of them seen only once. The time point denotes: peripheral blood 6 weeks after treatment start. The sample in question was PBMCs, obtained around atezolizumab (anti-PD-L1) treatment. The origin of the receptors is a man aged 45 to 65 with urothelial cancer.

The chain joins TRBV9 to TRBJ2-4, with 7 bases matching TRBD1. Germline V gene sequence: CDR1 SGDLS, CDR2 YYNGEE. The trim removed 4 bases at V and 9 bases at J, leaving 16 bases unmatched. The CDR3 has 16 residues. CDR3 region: CASSPEQGLGSGIQYF. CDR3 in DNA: TGTGCCAGCAGCCCGGAACAGGGGCTGGGTTCGGGCATTCAGTACTTC.

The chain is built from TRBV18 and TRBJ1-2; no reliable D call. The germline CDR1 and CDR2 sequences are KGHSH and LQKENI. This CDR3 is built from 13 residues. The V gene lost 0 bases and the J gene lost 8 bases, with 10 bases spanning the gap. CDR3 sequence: CASSPPPIEGYTF. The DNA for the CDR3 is TGTGCCAGCTCACCACCCCCCATTGAGGGCTACACCTTC.

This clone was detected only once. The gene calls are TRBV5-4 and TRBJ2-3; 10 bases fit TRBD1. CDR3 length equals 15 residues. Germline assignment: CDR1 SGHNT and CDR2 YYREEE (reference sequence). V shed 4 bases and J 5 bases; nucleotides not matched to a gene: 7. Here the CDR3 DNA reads TGTGCCAGCAGCCGGGACAGGGGAGGTAGAGATACGCAGTATTTT. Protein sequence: CASSRDRGGRDTQYF.

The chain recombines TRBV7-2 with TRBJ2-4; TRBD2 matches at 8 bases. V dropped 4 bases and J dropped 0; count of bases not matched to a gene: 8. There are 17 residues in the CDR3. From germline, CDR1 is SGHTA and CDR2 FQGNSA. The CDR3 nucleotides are TGTGCCAGCAGCTCCCGGGGTAGCGGGGTAGCCAAAAACATTCAGTACTTC. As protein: CASSSRGSGVAKNIQYF.

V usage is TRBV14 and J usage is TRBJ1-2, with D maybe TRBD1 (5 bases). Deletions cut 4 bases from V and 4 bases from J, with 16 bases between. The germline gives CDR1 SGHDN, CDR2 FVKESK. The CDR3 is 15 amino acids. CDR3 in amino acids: CASSPLNPGIYGYTF. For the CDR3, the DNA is TGTGCCAGCAGCCCCCTAAACCCAGGGATCTATGGCTACACCTTC.

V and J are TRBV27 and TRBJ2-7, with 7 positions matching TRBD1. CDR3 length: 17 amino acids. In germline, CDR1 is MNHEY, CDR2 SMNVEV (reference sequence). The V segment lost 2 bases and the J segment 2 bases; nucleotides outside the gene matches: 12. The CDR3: CASSLAPPQGVTYEQYF. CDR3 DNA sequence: TGTGCCAGCAGTTTAGCCCCTCCGCAGGGGGTGACCTACGAGCAGTACTTC.

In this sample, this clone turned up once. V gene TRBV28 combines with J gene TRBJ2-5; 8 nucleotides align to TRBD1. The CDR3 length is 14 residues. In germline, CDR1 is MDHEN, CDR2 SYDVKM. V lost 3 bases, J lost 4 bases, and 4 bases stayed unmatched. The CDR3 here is CASSLQGAGETQYF. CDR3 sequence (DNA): TGTGCCAGCAGTTTGCAGGGGGCTGGAGAGACCCAGTACTTC.

As DNA, the CDR3 is TGTGCCAGCAGCCACTCTCCAACCGGGGAGCTGTTTTTT. The encoded protein is CASSHSPTGELFF. The gene calls are TRBV5-4 and TRBJ2-2, with D hard to call. CDR1 is SGHNT and CDR2 is YYREEE in the germline V gene (reference sequence). Trimming took off 4 bases at V and 5 bases at J, with 9 bases between the two ends. The CDR3 sequence is 13 residues long.

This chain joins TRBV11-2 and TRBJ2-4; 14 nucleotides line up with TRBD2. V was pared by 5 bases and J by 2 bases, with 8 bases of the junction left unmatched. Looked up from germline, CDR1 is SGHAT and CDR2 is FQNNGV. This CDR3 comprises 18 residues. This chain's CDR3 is CASSPGTSGRSSKNIQYF. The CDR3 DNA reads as TGTGCCAGCAGCCCCGGGACTAGCGGGAGAAGCTCCAAAAACATTCAGTACTTC.

The CDR3: CSVEPGRGQGAGYGYTF. CDR3 nucleotides: TGCAGCGTTGAACCAGGCCGGGGACAGGGGGCGGGCTATGGCTACACCTTC. The rearrangement uses TRBV29-1 and TRBJ1-2, with 12 bases lining up with TRBD1. CDR3 size: 17 residues. V was pared by 2 bases and J by 4 bases, with 11 bases of the junction left unmatched. Germline V gene data show CDR1 as SQVTM and CDR2 as ANQGSEA.

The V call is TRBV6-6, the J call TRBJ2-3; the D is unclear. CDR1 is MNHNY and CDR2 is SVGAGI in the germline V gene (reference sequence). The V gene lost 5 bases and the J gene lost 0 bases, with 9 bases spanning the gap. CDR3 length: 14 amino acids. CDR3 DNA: TGTGCCAGCAGTAAATACAGTAGCACAGATACGCAGTATTTT. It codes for CASSKYSSTDTQYF.

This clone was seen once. CDR3 sequence reads: CASSPTGRVTQETQYF. The CDR3, as DNA: TGTGCCAGCAGTCCAACAGGGAGGGTGACCCAAGAGACCCAGTACTTC. The chain recombines TRBV28 with TRBJ2-5; D possibly corresponds to TRBD2 (7 bases). CDR1 and CDR2 from the germline V gene are MDHEN and SYDVKM. The V gene lost 5 bases and the J gene lost 1 base, with 17 bases spanning the gap. The CDR3 spans 16 residues.

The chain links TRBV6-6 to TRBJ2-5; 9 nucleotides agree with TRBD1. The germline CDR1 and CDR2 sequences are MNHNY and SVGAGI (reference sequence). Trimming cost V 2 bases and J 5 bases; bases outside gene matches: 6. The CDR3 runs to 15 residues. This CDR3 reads CASSYNRGLGETQYF. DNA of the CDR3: TGTGCCAGCAGTTACAACAGGGGGCTAGGGGAGACCCAGTACTTC.

The CDR3 loop is CASSSPDSIGEQYF. In DNA, the CDR3 is TGTGCCAGCAGCTCCCCCGACAGTATCGGCGAGCAGTACTTC. The chain has TRBV7-6 and TRBJ2-7, with D maybe TRBD1 (5 bases). The CDR3 contains 14 residues. Looked up from germline, CDR1 is SGHVS and CDR2 is FNYEAQ. V lost 4 bases to trimming and J lost 6 bases, with 16 bases between them.

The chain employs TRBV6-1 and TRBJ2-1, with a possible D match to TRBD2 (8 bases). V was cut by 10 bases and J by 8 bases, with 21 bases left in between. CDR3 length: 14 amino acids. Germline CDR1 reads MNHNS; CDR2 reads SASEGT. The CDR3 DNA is TGTGCCACCTTGGGGACTAGAGGGGGCGATGAGCAGTTCTTC. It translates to CATLGTRGGDEQFF.

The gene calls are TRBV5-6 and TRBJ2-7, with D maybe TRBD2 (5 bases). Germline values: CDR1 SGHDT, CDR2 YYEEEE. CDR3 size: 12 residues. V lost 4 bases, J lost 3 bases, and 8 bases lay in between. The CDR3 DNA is TGTGCCAGCAGCAGGGAGCGCTACGAGCAGTACTTC. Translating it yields CASSRERYEQYF.

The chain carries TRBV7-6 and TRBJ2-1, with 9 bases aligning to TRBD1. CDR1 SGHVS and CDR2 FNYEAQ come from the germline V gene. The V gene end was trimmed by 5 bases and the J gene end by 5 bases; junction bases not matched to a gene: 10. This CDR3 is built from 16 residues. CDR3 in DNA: TGTGCCAGCAGCCCCGGGACAGGGAGGACTAACAATGAGCAGTTCTTC. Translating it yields CASSPGTGRTNNEQFF.

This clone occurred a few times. The CDR3: CASSRQGAGIETQYF. The CDR3 DNA is TGTGCCAGCAGCAGACAGGGGGCCGGCATAGAGACCCAGTACTTC. The chain has TRBV9 and TRBJ2-5, with 10 nucleotides matching TRBD1. Germline-derived CDR1 and CDR2 are SGDLS and YYNGEE. The CDR3 extends over 15 amino acids. J gave up 4 bases and V 4 bases, and 7 bases lay outside the gene matches.

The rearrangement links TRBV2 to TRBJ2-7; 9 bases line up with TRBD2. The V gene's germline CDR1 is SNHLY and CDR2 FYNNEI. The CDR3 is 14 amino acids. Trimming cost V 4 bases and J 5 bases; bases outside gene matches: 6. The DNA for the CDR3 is TGTGCCAGCAGTGGTAGCGGGGGAGGCAACGAGCAGTACTTC. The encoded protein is CASSGSGGGNEQYF.

CDR3 in amino acids: CASSWTTGLGNNEQFF. DNA for the CDR3: TGTGCCAGCAGTTGGACCACGGGACTAGGGAACAATGAGCAGTTCTTC. The V and J genes are TRBV28 and TRBJ2-1; 8 positions agree with TRBD2. The CDR3 totals 16 residues. V was pared by 4 bases and J by 5 bases, with 10 bases of the junction left unmatched. Looked up from germline, CDR1 is MDHEN and CDR2 is SYDVKM.

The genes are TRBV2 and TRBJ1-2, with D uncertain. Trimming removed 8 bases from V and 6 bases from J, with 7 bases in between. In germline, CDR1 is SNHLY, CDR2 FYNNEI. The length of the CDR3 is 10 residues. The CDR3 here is CASPTHGYTF. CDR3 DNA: TGTGCCAGCCCGACACATGGCTACACCTTC.

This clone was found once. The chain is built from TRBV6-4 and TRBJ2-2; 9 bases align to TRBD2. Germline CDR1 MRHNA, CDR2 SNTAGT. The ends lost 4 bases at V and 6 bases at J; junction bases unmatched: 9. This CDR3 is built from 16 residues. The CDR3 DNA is TGTGCCAGCAGTGCGCTAGCGGGAATAGGGTCCGGGGAGCTGTTTTTT. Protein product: CASSALAGIGSGELFF.

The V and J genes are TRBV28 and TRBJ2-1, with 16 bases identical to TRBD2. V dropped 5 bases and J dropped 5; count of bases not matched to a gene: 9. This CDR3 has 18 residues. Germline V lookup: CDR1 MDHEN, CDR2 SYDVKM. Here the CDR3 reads CASSTGTSGRVRHNEQFF. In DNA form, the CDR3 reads TGTGCCAGCAGTACTGGGACTAGCGGGAGGGTAAGGCACAATGAGCAGTTCTTC.